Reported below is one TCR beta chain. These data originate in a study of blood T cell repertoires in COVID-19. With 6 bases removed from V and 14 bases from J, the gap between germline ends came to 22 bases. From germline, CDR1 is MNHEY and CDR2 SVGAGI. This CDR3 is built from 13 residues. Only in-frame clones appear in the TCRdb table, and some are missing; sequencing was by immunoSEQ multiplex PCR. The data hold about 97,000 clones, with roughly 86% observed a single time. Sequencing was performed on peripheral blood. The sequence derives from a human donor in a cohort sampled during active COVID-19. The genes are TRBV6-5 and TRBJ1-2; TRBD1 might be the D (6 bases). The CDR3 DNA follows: TGTGCCAGCAGCAGGGGCGCAATCCCTACGAAGACCTTC. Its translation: CASSRGAIPTKTF.